This TCR beta chain was observed in a study of blood T cell repertoires in COVID-19. Whole-study context: Collection of acute and convalescent COVID-19 samples took place in the United States, Italy and Spain. PBMCs, B-cell-depleted T cells, or T cells were the source of the cDNA or gDNA that made up the material.

In this sample, this clone turned up once. Per the original methods: Estimation of nucleated cell counts relied on the amplification of reference gene primers. Sequencing used immunoSEQ multiplex PCR; TCRdb keeps in-frame clones, though not all of them. That table furnishes V, J and clone size, whereas the DNA furnished D and trimming. The sample lists about 75,000 clones, approximately 92% seen once, with 6.9% in the top ten. Per germline, CDR1 SEHNR and CDR2 FQNEAQ (reference sequence). This CDR3 contains 17 residues. The ends lost 3 bases at V and 7 bases at J; junction bases unmatched: 7. Sequencing was done on a sample of peripheral blood. The sequence came from a human donor in a cohort sampled during active COVID-19. J is TRBJ2-1 and V is TRBV7-9; 15 bases match TRBD2. The CDR3 region has the DNA TGTGCCAGCAGCTTCGGACTAGCGGGGGGGCGTCGTAATGAGCAGTTCTTC. It codes for CASSFGLAGGRRNEQFF.